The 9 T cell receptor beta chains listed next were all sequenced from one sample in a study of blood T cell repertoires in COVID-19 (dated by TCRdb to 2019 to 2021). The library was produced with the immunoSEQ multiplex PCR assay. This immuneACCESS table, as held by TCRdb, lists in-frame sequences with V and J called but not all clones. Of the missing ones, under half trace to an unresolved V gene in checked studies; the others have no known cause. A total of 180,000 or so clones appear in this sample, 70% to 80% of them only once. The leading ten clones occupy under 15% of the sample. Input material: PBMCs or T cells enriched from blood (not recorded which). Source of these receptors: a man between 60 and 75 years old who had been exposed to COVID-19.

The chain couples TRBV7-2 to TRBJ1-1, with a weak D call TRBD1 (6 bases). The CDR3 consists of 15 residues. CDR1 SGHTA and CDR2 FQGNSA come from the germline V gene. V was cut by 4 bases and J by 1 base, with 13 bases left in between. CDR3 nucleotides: TGTGCCAGCAGCTCCGAGGGGGTAAGGAACACTGAAGCTTTCTTT. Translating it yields CASSSEGVRNTEAFF.

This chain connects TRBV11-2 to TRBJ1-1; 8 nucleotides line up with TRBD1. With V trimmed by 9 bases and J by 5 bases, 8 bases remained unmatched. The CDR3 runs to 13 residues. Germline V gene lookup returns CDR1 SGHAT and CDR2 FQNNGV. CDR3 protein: CASSGTGGTEAFF. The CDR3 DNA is TGTGCCAGTTCGGGGACAGGCGGAACTGAAGCTTTCTTT.

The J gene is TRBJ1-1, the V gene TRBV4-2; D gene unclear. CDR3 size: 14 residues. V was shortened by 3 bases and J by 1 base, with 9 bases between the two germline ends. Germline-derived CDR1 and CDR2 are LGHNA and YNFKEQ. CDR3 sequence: CASSQNVGNTEAFF. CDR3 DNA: TGTGCCAGCAGCCAGAACGTCGGGAACACTGAAGCTTTCTTT.

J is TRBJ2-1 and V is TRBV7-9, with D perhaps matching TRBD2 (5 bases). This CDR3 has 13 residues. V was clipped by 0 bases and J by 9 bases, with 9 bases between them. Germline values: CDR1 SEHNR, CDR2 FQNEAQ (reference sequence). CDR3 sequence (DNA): TGTGCCAGCAGCTTAGCGGGAGTGGGTGAGCAGTTCTTC. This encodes CASSLAGVGEQFF.

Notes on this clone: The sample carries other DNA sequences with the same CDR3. CDR3 sequence reads: CATGPGSNSGNTIYF. The CDR3 DNA reads TGTGCTACCGGGCCGGGATCCAACTCTGGAAACACCATATATTTT. The rearrangement links TRBV6-5 to TRBJ1-3; D is unclear. CDR3 length equals 15 residues. Germline V gene lookup returns CDR1 MNHEY and CDR2 SVGAGI.

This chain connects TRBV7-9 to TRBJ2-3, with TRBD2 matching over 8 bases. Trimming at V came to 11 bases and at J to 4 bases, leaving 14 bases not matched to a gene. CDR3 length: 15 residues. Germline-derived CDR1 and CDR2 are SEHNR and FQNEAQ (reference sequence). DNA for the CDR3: TGTGCCGGAGCTAGCGGGCCGGTAGGGTCAGATACGCAGTATTTT. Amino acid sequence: CAGASGPVGSDTQYF. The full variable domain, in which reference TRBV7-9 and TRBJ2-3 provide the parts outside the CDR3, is DTGVSQNPRHKITKRGQNVTFRCDPISEHNRLYWYRQTLGQGPEFLTYFQNEAQLEKSRLLSDRFSAERPKGSFSTLEIQRTEQGDSAMYLCAGASGPVGSDTQYFGPGTRLTVL.

CDR3 sequence: CASSPTSGSENEQFF. In DNA, the CDR3 is TGCGCCAGCAGTCCCACTAGCGGGAGCGAGAATGAGCAGTTCTTC. The rearrangement links TRBV10-1 to TRBJ2-1, with 11 bases lining up with TRBD2. The CDR3 is 15 amino acids. Losses at the gene ends were 5 bases for V and 7 bases for J; bases not matched to a gene: 7. The V gene's germline CDR1 is WNHNN and CDR2 SYGVQD (reference sequence).

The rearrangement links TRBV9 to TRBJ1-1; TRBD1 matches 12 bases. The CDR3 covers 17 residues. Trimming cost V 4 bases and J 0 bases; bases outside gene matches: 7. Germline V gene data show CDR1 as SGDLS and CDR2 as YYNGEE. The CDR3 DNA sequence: TGTGCCAGCAGCAAGGGGACAGGGGGCTCAATGAACACTGAAGCTTTCTTT. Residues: CASSKGTGGSMNTEAFF.

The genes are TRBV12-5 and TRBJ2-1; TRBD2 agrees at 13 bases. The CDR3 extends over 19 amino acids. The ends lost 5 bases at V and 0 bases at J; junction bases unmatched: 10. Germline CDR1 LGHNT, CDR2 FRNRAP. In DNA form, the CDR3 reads TGTGCTAGTGGTGAGCCGGGACTAGCGGGATTGAGCTCCTACAATGAGCAGTTCTTC. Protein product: CASGEPGLAGLSSYNEQFF.